The 21 T cell receptor beta chains given below trace back to one sample, sequenced in a study of T cell responses to AZD1222 COVID-19 vaccine. TCRdb's table, derived via immunoSEQ multiplex PCR, lists solely in-frame clones and lacks some. The sample shows roughly 96,000 clones, roughly 90% of them seen only once. Sample: peripheral blood, taken on day 0 of AZD1222 vaccination. These receptor sequences come from an adult in good health.

V gene TRBV3-1 (or the pseudogene TRBV3-2) combines with J gene TRBJ1-3; D is unclear. The CDR3 consists of 17 residues. Between the trimmed V and J ends, which lost 1 base and 1 base, there was a span of 14 bases. Germline V gene lookup returns CDR1 LGHDT and CDR2 YNNKEL (reference sequence). CDR3 DNA: TGTGCCAGCAGCCAAGGGGAGGGCTATGCATCTGGAAACACCATATATTTT. Its translation is CASSQGEGYASGNTIYF.

The CDR3 here is CASSLSGTGGSQPQHF. Written as DNA, the CDR3 is TGTGCCAGCAGTTTATCGGGGACAGGGGGCAGTCAGCCCCAGCATTTT. V and J are TRBV27 and TRBJ1-5; 12 bases match TRBD1. Germline assignment: CDR1 MNHEY and CDR2 SMNVEV (reference sequence). Trimming removed 0 bases from V and 6 bases from J; junction bases left unmatched: 3. This CDR3 has 16 amino acids.

The rearrangement uses TRBV4-3 and TRBJ2-5, with 8 bases fitting TRBD2. The V and J ends lost 0 bases and 4 bases, in that order; junction bases with no gene match: 4. Germline CDR1 is LGHNA and CDR2 is YSLEER. The length of the CDR3 is 15 residues. As DNA, the CDR3 is TGCGCCAGCAGCCAAGATATCCTAGCGGGAGAGACCCAGTACTTC. Amino acid sequence: CASSQDILAGETQYF.

This chain uses TRBV6-5 with TRBJ2-7; TRBD1 aligns across 8 bases. Trimming cost V 7 bases and J 9 bases; bases outside gene matches: 11. Germline loops: CDR1 MNHEY, CDR2 SVGAGI. The length of the CDR3 is 13 residues. The CDR3: CASKNNRGQVQYF. The CDR3 bases are TGTGCCAGCAAAAACAACAGGGGACAGGTGCAGTACTTC.

The gene calls are TRBV23-1 and TRBJ1-1; D is unresolved. Being an ORF, TRBV23-1 has a function that is uncertain. V gave up 3 bases and J gave up 1 base, with 6 bases separating them. The CDR3 covers 13 residues. The CDR3 loop reads CASSHKGNTEAFF. In DNA form, the CDR3 reads TGCGCCAGCAGTCACAAGGGGAACACTGAAGCTTTCTTT.

The chain is built from TRBV28 and TRBJ2-5; 11 positions match TRBD2. J gave up 5 bases and V 4 bases, and 9 bases lay outside the gene matches. The CDR3 totals 16 residues. CDR1 is MDHEN, CDR2 SYDVKM, per germline. The CDR3 nucleotides read TGTGCCAGCAGTTCGGGACTAGCGGATGGGCGCGAGACCCAGTACTTC. Encoded protein: CASSSGLADGRETQYF.

The chain links TRBV27 to TRBJ2-3; D possibly corresponds to TRBD2 (5 bases). The germline CDR1 and CDR2 sequences are MNHEY and SMNVEV (reference sequence). The CDR3 extends over 14 amino acids. V shed 2 bases and J shed 1 base, with 7 bases lying between them. The CDR3 here is CASSLGRGTDTQYF. In nucleotides, the CDR3 is TGTGCCAGCAGTTTAGGGAGAGGCACAGATACGCAGTATTTT.

The chain combines TRBV5-1 with TRBJ2-1, with a possible D match to TRBD2 (11 bases). Looked up from germline, CDR1 is SGHRS and CDR2 is YFSETQ. Trimming pared 4 bases from V and 8 bases from J, leaving 31 bases between. CDR3 size: 19 residues. The CDR3 is CASSVGQGTYSGRDHEQFF. As DNA, the CDR3 is TGCGCCAGCAGCGTGGGACAGGGGACCTATAGCGGGAGGGACCATGAGCAGTTCTTC.

The chain is built from TRBV7-9 and TRBJ2-5, with 11 bases aligning to TRBD1. Per the germline V gene, CDR1 is SEHNR and CDR2 is FQNEAQ (reference sequence). The CDR3 totals 16 residues. Trimming removed 6 bases from V and 2 bases from J; junction bases left unmatched: 8. This CDR3 reads CASRKPGQGVQETQYF. The CDR3 DNA reads as TGTGCCAGCAGAAAACCGGGACAGGGGGTACAAGAGACCCAGTACTTC. Drawing the rest from reference TRBV7-9 and TRBJ2-5, the complete variable domain is DTGVSQNPRHKITKRGQNVTFRCDPISEHNRLYWYRQTLGQGPEFLTYFQNEAQLEKSRLLSDRFSAERPKGSFSTLEIQRTEQGDSAMYLCASRKPGQGVQETQYFGPGTRLLVL.

The chain employs TRBV10-3 and TRBJ2-3; 9 bases match TRBD2. Germline CDR1 and CDR2: ENHRY and SYGVKD. The CDR3 extends over 17 amino acids. The J segment lost 2 bases and the V segment lost 6 bases, leaving 12 bases of the junction unmatched. CDR3 loop: CAIRAGGNEGHTDTQYF. The CDR3 nucleotides read TGTGCCATCAGGGCGGGAGGGAATGAGGGCCACACAGATACGCAGTATTTT.

V gene TRBV7-3 combines with J gene TRBJ2-3, with a weak D call TRBD1 (5 bases). V lost 3 bases and J lost 2, with 12 bases in between. Germline loops: CDR1 SGHTA, CDR2 FQGTGA. The CDR3 contains 15 residues. The DNA for the CDR3 is TGTGCCAGCAGCTTGCAGGGAACCTACACAGATACGCAGTATTTT. It yields the protein CASSLQGTYTDTQYF.

V is TRBV6-1 and J is TRBJ2-3; D gene unclear. V was shortened by 1 base and J by 5 bases, with 13 bases between the two germline ends. The CDR3 covers 15 residues. Germline values: CDR1 MNHNS, CDR2 SASEGT. The CDR3 spells CASSEVSGWKDTQYF. The DNA of the CDR3 is TGTGCCAGCAGTGAAGTGTCAGGATGGAAAGATACGCAGTATTTT.

The chain recombines TRBV6-1 with TRBJ1-5, with TRBD1 matching over 8 bases. Germline trimming cut 1 base from V and 4 bases from J; bases unmatched to any gene: 0. Germline assignment: CDR1 MNHNS and CDR2 SASEGT. The CDR3 contains 14 residues. This CDR3 reads CASSEGQGNQPQHF. In nucleotides, the CDR3 is TGTGCCAGCAGTGAAGGACAGGGGAATCAGCCCCAGCATTTT.

The chain has TRBV10-3 and TRBJ2-3; TRBD1 matches 11 bases. The germline gives CDR1 ENHRY, CDR2 SYGVKD. The CDR3 covers 15 residues. With V trimmed by 3 bases and J by 3 bases, 2 bases remained unmatched. In DNA form, the CDR3 reads TGTGCCATCAGTGATGGGGACAGGGGGACAGATACGCAGTATTTT. The encoded protein is CAISDGDRGTDTQYF.

This clone was seen a few times. This chain links TRBV19 with TRBJ2-7; TRBD2 might be the D (5 bases). CDR3 size: 16 residues. Trimming removed 5 bases from V and 0 bases from J, with 17 bases in between. The germline CDR1 and CDR2 sequences are LNHDA and SQIVND (reference sequence). The CDR3 here is CASSDRREIFSYEQYF. The CDR3, as DNA: TGTGCCAGTAGTGATCGACGGGAAATCTTCTCCTACGAGCAGTACTTC.

The DNA of the CDR3 is TGTGCCAGCAGCTTGTCTCTGCAGGGCTCCTACGAGCAGTACTTC. The encoded protein is CASSLSLQGSYEQYF. The gene calls are TRBV5-4 and TRBJ2-7, with D possibly matching TRBD1 (5 bases). Trimming removed 1 base from V and 0 bases from J, with 11 bases in between. Looked up from germline, CDR1 is SGHNT and CDR2 is YYREEE (reference sequence). The CDR3 loop spans 15 amino acids.

This sequence joins TRBV5-1 and TRBJ1-4; a possible D gene is TRBD1 (5 bases). The CDR3 contains 13 residues. CDR1 SGHRS and CDR2 YFSETQ come from the germline V gene. V lost 4 bases and J lost 8, with 12 bases in between. The CDR3 sequence: CASSAGTGEKLFF. The CDR3 coding sequence is TGCGCCAGCAGCGCGGGGACGGGGGAAAAACTGTTTTTT.

The chain combines TRBV30 with TRBJ1-3; D is perhaps TRBD1 (5 bases). Between the trimmed V and J ends, which lost 4 bases and 3 bases, there was a span of 13 bases. Germline loops: CDR1 GTSNPN, CDR2 SVGIG (reference sequence). CDR3 length: 14 residues. This chain's CDR3 is CAWKIRGFGNTIYF. The DNA of the CDR3 is TGTGCCTGGAAAATCCGGGGCTTTGGAAACACCATATATTTT.

This clone was observed a single time. This chain joins TRBV2 and TRBJ1-5, with 7 bases aligning to TRBD1. J was trimmed by 2 bases and V by 6 bases; bases with no gene match: 16. CDR3 size: 18 residues. From germline, CDR1 is SNHLY and CDR2 FYNNEI. The CDR3 region is CASRKEGAGADGNQPQHF. For the CDR3, the DNA is TGTGCCAGCAGGAAGGAGGGGGCAGGGGCGGACGGCAATCAGCCCCAGCATTTT.

This chain uses TRBV5-4 with TRBJ1-1; no clear D gene. Between the trimmed V and J ends, which lost 3 bases and 3 bases, there was a span of 15 bases. The CDR3 totals 15 residues. CDR1 is SGHNT and CDR2 is YYREEE in the germline V gene (reference sequence). CDR3 sequence (DNA): TGTGCCAGCAGCTCCCCAGGTTCCGGGGACACTGAAGCTTTCTTT. It yields the protein CASSSPGSGDTEAFF.

V is TRBV30 and J is TRBJ1-5, with D unresolved. V was trimmed by 2 bases and J by 3 bases, leaving 5 bases between them. Germline loops: CDR1 GTSNPN, CDR2 SVGIG (reference sequence). The CDR3 contains 12 residues. The CDR3 DNA follows: TGTGCCTGGAGTCCACACAATCAGCCCCAGCATTTT. It yields the protein CAWSPHNQPQHF.